A selection of T cell receptor beta chains follows, all from one sample in a study of T cells in Graves' hyperthyroidism and ophthalmopathy. TCRdb reprocessed the multiplex PCR reads via MiXCR and lists one record per CDR3 protein. The sample yields about 550,000 distinct CDR3 sequences, less than 25% seen once. The sequenced sample consisted of blood. These receptors originate from a man aged 18 to 30 with Graves' hyperthyroidism. The CDR3 runs from the conserved cysteine through the conserved F or W. The D gene is left open where the match is weak. Only part of the rows carry a size: once, few, many, or a class if the clone is expanded.

TRBV12-3/TRBV12-4,few,TRBD1,TRBJ2-7,CASSPADRDGYEQYF,TGTGCCAGCAGTCCCGCGGACAGGGACGGGTACGAGCAGTACTTC
TRBV20-1,many,TRBD1,TRBJ1-1,CSARDGTVHTEAFF,TGCAGTGCTAGAGATGGGACAGTTCACACTGAAGCTTTCTTT
TRBV15,once,.,TRBJ2-7,CATSRDWFSRGSYEQYF,TGTGCCACCAGCAGAGATTGGTTCTCGCGGGGCTCCTACGAGCAGTACTTC
TRBV27,few,TRBD1,TRBJ1-2,CASSLRDRSYYTF,TGTGCCAGCAGTTTAAGGGACAGAAGTTACTACACCTTC
TRBV6-5,.,.,TRBJ1-1,CASSYRFVTLNTEAFF,TGTGCCAGCAGTTACCGATTCGTAACGTTGAACACTGAAGCTTTCTTT
TRBV10-3,.,.,TRBJ1-2,CAISESMVRGDGYTF,TGTGCCATCAGTGAGTCGATGGTCAGGGGCGATGGCTACACCTTC
TRBV6-1,.,TRBD1,TRBJ1-2,CASSKQTGTGRYGYTF,TGTGCCAGCAGTAAACAGACCGGGACAGGACGGTACGGCTACACCTTC
TRBV9,many,.,TRBJ1-2,CASSVDEGPYGYTF,TGTGCCAGCAGCGTAGATGAAGGGCCCTATGGCTACACCTTC
TRBV27,many,.,TRBJ1-2,CASSHGPNYGYTF,TGTGCCAGCAGTCACGGACCAAACTATGGCTACACCTTC
TRBV19,many,.,TRBJ1-2,CASRTGRTKDYGYTF,TGTGCCAGTAGAACGGGCAGGACGAAGGACTATGGCTACACCTTC
TRBV12-3/TRBV12-4,many,.,TRBJ1-5,CACSQAGHQPQHF,TGTGCCTGCAGCCAGGCAGGGCATCAGCCCCAGCATTTT
TRBV11-2,many,TRBD1,TRBJ1-2,CASSLGGTGGDYGYTF,TGTGCCAGCAGCTTAGGAGGGACAGGGGGCGACTATGGCTACACCTTC